These T cell receptor beta chains were read from a single sample in a study of T-cell memory formation after mild COVID-19. A single record per CDR3 protein comes from TCRdb applying MiXCR to the 5' RACE reads. The table has almost 550,000 distinct CDR3 sequences, about a fifth seen once; the top ten hold 9.5% to 15%. The sequenced sample was PBMCs or a T cell subset sorted from them (not recorded which). The receptors come from an adult woman who had mild COVID-19 (a few samples of this study predate the infection). Cell type and time point are not known. CDR3s include the opening cysteine and the closing phenylalanine or tryptophan. Fields, in order: clone size, J gene, D gene, V gene, CDR3 protein, CDR3 DNA. A D gene is named only where the DNA matches it firmly. The size of a clone is reported for some rows only, either as once, few or many, or as a class for expanded clones.

>NA|TRBJ1-2|NA|TRBV30
CAWSPQVNYGYTF
TGTGCCTGGAGTCCGCAGGTTAACTATGGCTACACCTTC
>NA|TRBJ2-7|TRBD1|TRBV6-1
CASRQLDRALYEQYF
TGTGCCAGCAGACAACTTGACAGGGCCCTCTACGAGCAGTACTTC
>NA|TRBJ1-1|NA|TRBV9
CASSVGGAGTEAFF
TGTGCCAGCAGCGTAGGAGGGGCTGGCACTGAAGCTTTCTTT
>few|TRBJ1-1|TRBD1|TRBV12-3/TRBV12-4
CASSHQGAGYMNTEAFF
TGTGCCAGCAGTCACCAGGGGGCGGGTTACATGAACACTGAAGCTTTCTTT
>NA|TRBJ2-3|NA|TRBV3-1
CASSHDRRDTQYF
TGTGCCAGCAGCCACGACCGGAGGGATACGCAGTATTTT
>few|TRBJ2-7|TRBD1|TRBV18
CASSQTTGGYEQYF
TGTGCCAGCTCACAGACGACAGGGGGCTACGAGCAGTACTTC
>NA|TRBJ1-5|NA|TRBV19
CAGQSNQPQHF
TGTGCCGGCCAGAGCAATCAGCCCCAGCATTTT
>many|TRBJ2-5|NA|TRBV7-2
CASSPGWTQYF
TGTGCCAGCAGCCCCGGGTGGACCCAGTACTTC
>NA|TRBJ2-2|NA|TRBV11-2
CASSLALAAQNTGELFF
TGTGCCAGCAGCTTAGCTTTAGCGGCCCAGAACACCGGGGAGCTGTTTTTT
>few|TRBJ2-5|NA|TRBV20-1
CSAGLWTQYF
TGCAGTGCCGGTCTGTGGACCCAGTACTTC
>once|TRBJ1-3|TRBD1|TRBV19
CASSIVRGSGNTIYF
TGTGCCAGTAGTATTGTCAGGGGGTCGGGAAACACCATATATTTT
>NA|TRBJ1-2|TRBD1|TRBV6-5
CASSYSWDRGRQGYTF
TGTGCCAGCAGTTACTCATGGGACAGGGGCCGCCAGGGCTACACCTTC
>NA|TRBJ2-5|TRBD2|TRBV5-6
CASSLGPTSGHETQYF
TGTGCCAGCAGCTTGGGCCCCACTAGCGGGCATGAGACCCAGTACTTC
>NA|TRBJ1-5|NA|TRBV5-1
CASSLGAGNSNQPQHF
TGCGCCAGCAGCTTGGGGGCCGGGAATAGCAATCAGCCCCAGCATTTT
>NA|TRBJ2-2|NA|TRBV12-3/TRBV12-4
CASQPLRAGELFF
TGTGCCAGCCAACCTCTAAGGGCCGGGGAGCTGTTTTTT
>NA|TRBJ2-5|NA|TRBV7-2
CASSLGVVSRGKTETQYF
TGTGCCAGCAGCTTAGGTGTCGTCTCTCGAGGGAAGACAGAGACCCAGTACTTC
>NA|TRBJ2-5|TRBD1|TRBV7-2
CASSSQWTGEETQYF
TGTGCCAGCAGCTCCCAATGGACAGGGGAGGAGACCCAGTACTTC
>NA|TRBJ2-3|NA|TRBV7-2
CASRRRGGSTDTQYF
TGTGCCAGCAGAAGGAGAGGGGGGAGCACAGATACGCAGTATTTT
>NA|TRBJ2-5|TRBD2|TRBV20-1
CSARWMGREETQYF
TGCAGTGCTAGGTGGATGGGGAGGGAAGAGACCCAGTACTTC
>NA|TRBJ2-2|NA|TRBV5-1
CASSLLIGDTGELFF
TGCGCCAGCAGCTTGTTAATAGGGGACACCGGGGAGCTGTTTTTT
>NA|TRBJ2-3|NA|TRBV12-3/TRBV12-4
CASSLRSRTDTQYF
TGTGCCAGCAGTTTAAGGTCGAGGACAGATACGCAGTATTTT
>few|TRBJ1-1|TRBD1|TRBV20-1
CSAPRQGGMNTEAFF
TGCAGTGCTCCTCGACAGGGGGGAATGAACACTGAAGCTTTCTTT
>NA|TRBJ1-1|NA|TRBV9
CASSVGPDRPNTEAFF
TGTGCCAGCAGCGTAGGCCCAGACAGGCCAAACACTGAAGCTTTCTTT
>many|TRBJ1-2|TRBD1|TRBV5-6
CASTRQGAFYGYTF
TGTGCCAGCACCAGACAGGGGGCCTTCTATGGCTACACCTTC
>few|TRBJ2-7|NA|TRBV5-5
CASSLGRGPSYEQYF
TGTGCCAGCAGCCTCGGCAGGGGCCCGTCCTACGAGCAGTACTTC
>NA|TRBJ2-5|TRBD2|TRBV20-1
CSASTSGRSPETQYF
TGCAGTGCTTCGACTAGCGGGAGATCCCCAGAGACCCAGTACTTC
>NA|TRBJ2-2|NA|TRBV4-3
CASSQGARHPNTGELFF
TGCGCCAGCAGCCAAGGAGCCCGACACCCGAACACCGGGGAGCTGTTTTTT
>many|TRBJ2-1|TRBD2|TRBV5-5
CASSSPGLAGGPHNEQFF
TGTGCCAGCAGCTCCCCGGGACTAGCGGGGGGGCCTCATAATGAGCAGTTCTTC
>few|TRBJ2-1|TRBD1|TRBV30
CAWCLGDRVNEQFF
TGTGCCTGGTGCCTAGGGGACAGAGTAAATGAGCAGTTCTTC
>many|TRBJ2-3|TRBD2|TRBV4-3
CASSQDWGGSTDTQYF
TGCGCCAGCAGCCAAGACTGGGGGGGAAGCACAGATACGCAGTATTTT
>NA|TRBJ1-6|NA|TRBV7-8
CASSLGRTSSYNSPLHF
TGTGCCAGCAGCTTAGGACGGACGAGCTCCTATAATTCACCCCTCCACTTT
>NA|TRBJ2-3|TRBD2|TRBV15
CATSRAQAGGPVTDTQYF
TGTGCCACCAGCAGAGCACAGGCGGGGGGGCCGGTAACAGATACGCAGTATTTT
>few|TRBJ2-1|TRBD2|TRBV7-2
CASSSGLGLGNEQFF
TGTGCCAGCAGCTCGGGACTAGGCCTCGGCAATGAGCAGTTCTTC
>NA|TRBJ2-7|TRBD2|TRBV4-1
CASSLRATSGIDEQYF
TGCGCCAGCAGCCTACGAGCGACTAGCGGGATCGACGAGCAGTACTTC
>NA|TRBJ2-3|TRBD2|TRBV24-1
CATSDSTSGSTDTQYF
TGTGCCACCAGTGATTCGACTAGCGGGAGCACAGATACGCAGTATTTT
>NA|TRBJ2-1|NA|TRBV10-3
CAISEESIRHEQFF
TGTGCCATCAGTGAAGAGTCCATCCGACATGAGCAGTTCTTC
>few|TRBJ2-1|NA|TRBV18
CATSPRGVYNEQFF
TGTGCCACCTCACCCCGTGGGGTATACAATGAGCAGTTCTTC
>few|TRBJ2-1|NA|TRBV5-1
CASSLAGTRLGDEQFF
TGCGCCAGCAGCTTGGCCGGGACAAGATTGGGGGATGAGCAGTTCTTC
>NA|TRBJ2-3|TRBD2|TRBV20-1
CSARDSRLAGGPWGTDTQYF
TGCAGTGCTAGAGATTCTAGACTAGCGGGAGGGCCTTGGGGCACAGATACGCAGTATTTT
>NA|TRBJ1-5|NA|TRBV20-1
CSAQGSSRQPQHF
TGCAGTGCGCAGGGGTCCTCCCGTCAGCCCCAGCATTTT
>NA|TRBJ2-3|NA|TRBV4-2
CASSQGAYTDTQYF
TGTGCCAGCAGCCAAGGGGCCTACACAGATACGCAGTATTTT
>NA|TRBJ2-2|NA|TRBV9
CASSVELGLYTGELFF
TGTGCCAGCAGCGTAGAATTGGGACTGTACACCGGGGAGCTGTTTTTT
>NA|TRBJ2-7|NA|TRBV27
CASSLRATLDEQYF
TGTGCCAGCAGTTTAAGGGCAACACTGGACGAGCAGTACTTC
>few|TRBJ2-7|NA|TRBV12-3/TRBV12-4
CASSTWPYSYEQYF
TGTGCCAGCAGTACTTGGCCCTATTCCTACGAGCAGTACTTC
>NA|TRBJ2-7|NA|TRBV10-3
CAISESDAYRARYEQYF
TGTGCCATCAGTGAGTCCGACGCTTACAGGGCCAGATACGAGCAGTACTTC
>NA|TRBJ2-2|TRBD2|TRBV12-3/TRBV12-4
CASSLYSGGANTGELFF
TGTGCCAGCAGTCTATATAGCGGGGGGGCGAACACCGGGGAGCTGTTTTTT